This T cell receptor beta chain originates from a study of T cell repertoires in ileal Crohn's disease. As for the study in general: Thiopurines (11) or anti-TNF agents (roughly 18) were given postoperatively to about half.

The CDR3 runs 15 residues. The V gene lost 3 bases and the J gene lost 8 bases, with 19 bases spanning the gap. Germline-derived CDR1 and CDR2 are MNHEY and SMNVEV (reference sequence). Regarding this clone: Antigen specificity is unknown.

Findings of the study overall: Clonality above 26.8% at surgery always came with endoscopic recurrence.

The method was immunoSEQ multiplex PCR; TCRdb's version includes in-frame clones alone and lacks a portion of them. Seen here are about 4,700 clones, almost 80% observed once, and the top ten hold 9% to 15%. The sequenced sample was ileal tissue. This receptor was obtained from an adult with Crohn's disease. The chain carries TRBV27 and TRBJ1-2; the D is unclear. The CDR3 loop reads CASSLAGGLRSGYTF. The CDR3 DNA is TGTGCCAGCAGTTTGGCGGGAGGCCTGAGGAGCGGCTACACCTTC.